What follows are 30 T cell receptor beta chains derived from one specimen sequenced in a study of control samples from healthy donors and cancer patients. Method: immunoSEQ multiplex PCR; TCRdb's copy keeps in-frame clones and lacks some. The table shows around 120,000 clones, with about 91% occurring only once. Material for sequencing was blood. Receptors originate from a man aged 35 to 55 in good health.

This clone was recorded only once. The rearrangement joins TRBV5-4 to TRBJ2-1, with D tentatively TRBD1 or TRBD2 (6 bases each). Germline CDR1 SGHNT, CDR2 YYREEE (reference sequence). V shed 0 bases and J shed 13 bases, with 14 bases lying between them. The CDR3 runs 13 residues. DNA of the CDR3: TGTGCCAGCAGCTTGGATGGGGGGCGGTCCCAGTTCTTC. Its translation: CASSLDGGRSQFF.

Here the CDR3 DNA reads TGTGCCTGGGTTACCCCGGGGGGGACAGCTGGGTATGGCTACACCTTC. Translated: CAWVTPGGTAGYGYTF. The chain is built from TRBV30 and TRBJ1-2; TRBD1 aligns across 7 bases. Germline assignment: CDR1 GTSNPN and CDR2 SVGIG (reference sequence). V gave up 5 bases and J gave up 5 bases; unmatched junction bases: 17. This CDR3 has 16 residues.

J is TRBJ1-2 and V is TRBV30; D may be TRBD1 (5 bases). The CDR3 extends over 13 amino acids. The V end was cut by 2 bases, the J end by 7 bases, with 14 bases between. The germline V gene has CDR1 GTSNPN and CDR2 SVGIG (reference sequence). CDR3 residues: CAWSPGNFGGYTF. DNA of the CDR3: TGTGCCTGGAGTCCAGGGAATTTCGGTGGCTACACCTTC.

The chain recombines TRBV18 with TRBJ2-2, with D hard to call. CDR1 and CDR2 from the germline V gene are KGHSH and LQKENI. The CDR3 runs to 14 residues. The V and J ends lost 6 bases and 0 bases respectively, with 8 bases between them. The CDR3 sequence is CASSSIANTGELFF. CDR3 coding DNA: TGTGCCAGCTCCTCCATTGCGAACACCGGGGAGCTGTTTTTT.

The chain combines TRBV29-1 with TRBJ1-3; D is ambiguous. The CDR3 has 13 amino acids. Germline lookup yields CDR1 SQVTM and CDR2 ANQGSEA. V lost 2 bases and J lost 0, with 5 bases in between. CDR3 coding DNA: TGCAGCGTTGAAAGAGTCTCTGGAAACACCATATATTTT. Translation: CSVERVSGNTIYF.

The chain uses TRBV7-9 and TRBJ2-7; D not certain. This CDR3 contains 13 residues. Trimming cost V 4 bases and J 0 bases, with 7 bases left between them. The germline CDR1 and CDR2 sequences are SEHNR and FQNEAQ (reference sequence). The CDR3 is CASSSDISYEQYF. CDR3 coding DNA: TGTGCCAGCAGCTCCGACATCTCCTACGAGCAGTACTTC.

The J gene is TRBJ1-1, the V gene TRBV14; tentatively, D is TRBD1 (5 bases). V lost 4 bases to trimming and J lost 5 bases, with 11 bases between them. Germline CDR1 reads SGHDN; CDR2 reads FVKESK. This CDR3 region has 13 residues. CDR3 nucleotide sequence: TGTGCCAGCAGCCTCTATGGGGGGACTGAAGCTTTCTTT. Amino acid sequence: CASSLYGGTEAFF.

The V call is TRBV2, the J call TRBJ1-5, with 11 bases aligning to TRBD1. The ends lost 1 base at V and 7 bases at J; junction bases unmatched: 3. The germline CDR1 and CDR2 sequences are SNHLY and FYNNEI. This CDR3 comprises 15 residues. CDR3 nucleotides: TGTGCCAGCAGTGAAGAGGGGACAGGGGGACAGCCCCAGCATTTT. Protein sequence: CASSEEGTGGQPQHF.

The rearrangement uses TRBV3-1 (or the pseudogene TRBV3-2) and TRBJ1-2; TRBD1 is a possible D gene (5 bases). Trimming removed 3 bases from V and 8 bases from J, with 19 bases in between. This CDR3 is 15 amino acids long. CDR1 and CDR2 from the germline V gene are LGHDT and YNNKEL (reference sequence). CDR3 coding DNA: TGTGCCAGCAGCCAGTTCCAGGGCCCTGTAGGAGGCTACACCTTC. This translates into CASSQFQGPVGGYTF.

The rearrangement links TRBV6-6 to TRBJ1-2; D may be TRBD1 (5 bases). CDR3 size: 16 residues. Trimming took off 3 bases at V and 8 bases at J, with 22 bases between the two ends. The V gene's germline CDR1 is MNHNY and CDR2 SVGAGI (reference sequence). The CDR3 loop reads CASSYGQGGMFGGYTF. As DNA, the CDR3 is TGTGCCAGCAGTTATGGGCAGGGTGGAATGTTTGGAGGCTACACCTTC.

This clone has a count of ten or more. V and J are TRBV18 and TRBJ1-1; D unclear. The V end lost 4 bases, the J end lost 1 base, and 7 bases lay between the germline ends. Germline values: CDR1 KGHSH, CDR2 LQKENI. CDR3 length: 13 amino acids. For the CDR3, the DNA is TGTGCCAGCTCACGAGAGGGGAACACTGAAGCTTTCTTT. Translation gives CASSREGNTEAFF.

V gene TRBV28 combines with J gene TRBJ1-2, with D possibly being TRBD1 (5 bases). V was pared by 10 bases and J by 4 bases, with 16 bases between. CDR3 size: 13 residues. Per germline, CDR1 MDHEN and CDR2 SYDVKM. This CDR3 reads CATLPGTFYGYTF. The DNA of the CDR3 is TGTGCCACCCTCCCCGGGACGTTCTATGGCTACACCTTC.

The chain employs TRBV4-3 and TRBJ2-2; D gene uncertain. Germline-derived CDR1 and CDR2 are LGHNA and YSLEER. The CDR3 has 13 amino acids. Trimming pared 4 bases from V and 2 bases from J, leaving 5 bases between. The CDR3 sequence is CASSPTNTGELFF. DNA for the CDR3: TGCGCCAGCAGCCCGACAAACACCGGGGAGCTGTTTTTT.

CDR3 DNA: TGTGCCAGTAGTTCCCTCGGGAGCAATCAGCCCCAGCATTTT. It yields the protein CASSSLGSNQPQHF. The chain links TRBV19 to TRBJ1-5; unclear D gene. V was shortened by 5 bases and J by 1 base, with 9 bases between the two germline ends. This CDR3 comprises 14 residues. Germline V gene data show CDR1 as LNHDA and CDR2 as SQIVND (reference sequence).

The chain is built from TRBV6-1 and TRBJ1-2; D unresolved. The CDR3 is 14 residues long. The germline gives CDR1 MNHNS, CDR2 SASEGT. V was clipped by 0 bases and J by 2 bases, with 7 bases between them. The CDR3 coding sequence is TGTGCCAGCAGTGAAGCAGGAGGGAACTATGGCTACACCTTC. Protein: CASSEAGGNYGYTF.

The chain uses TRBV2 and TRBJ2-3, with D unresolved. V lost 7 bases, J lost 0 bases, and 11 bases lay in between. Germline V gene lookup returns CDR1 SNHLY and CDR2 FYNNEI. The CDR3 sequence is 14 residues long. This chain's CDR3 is CASNPSTSTDTQYF. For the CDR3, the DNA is TGTGCCAGCAACCCGAGCACTAGCACAGATACGCAGTATTTT. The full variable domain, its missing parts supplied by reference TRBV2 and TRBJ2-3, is EPEVTQTPSHQVTQMGQEVILRCVPISNHLYFYWYRQILGQKVEFLVSFYNNEISEKSEIFDDQFSVERPDGSNFTLKIRSTKLEDSAMYFCASNPSTSTDTQYFGPGTRLTVL.

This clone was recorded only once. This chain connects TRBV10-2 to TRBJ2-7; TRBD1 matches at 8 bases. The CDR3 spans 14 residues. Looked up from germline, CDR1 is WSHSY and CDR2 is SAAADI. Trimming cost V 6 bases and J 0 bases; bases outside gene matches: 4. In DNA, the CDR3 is TGCGCCAGCAGCGCGACAGGGGCCTCCTACGAGCAGTACTTC. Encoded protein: CASSATGASYEQYF.

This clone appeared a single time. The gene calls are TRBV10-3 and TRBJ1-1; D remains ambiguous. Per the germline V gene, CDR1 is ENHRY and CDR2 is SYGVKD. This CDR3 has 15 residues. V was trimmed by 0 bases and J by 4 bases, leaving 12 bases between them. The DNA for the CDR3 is TGTGCCATCAGTGAGTCGAAGGGTCTTGTCACTGAAGCTTTCTTT. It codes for CAISESKGLVTEAFF.

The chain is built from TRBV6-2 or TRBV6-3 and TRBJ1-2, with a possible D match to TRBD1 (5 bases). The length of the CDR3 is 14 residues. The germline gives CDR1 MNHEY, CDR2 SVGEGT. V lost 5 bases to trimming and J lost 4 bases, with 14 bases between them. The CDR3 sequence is CASSARDPGYGYTF. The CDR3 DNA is TGTGCCAGCAGTGCCCGGGACCCCGGCTATGGCTACACCTTC.

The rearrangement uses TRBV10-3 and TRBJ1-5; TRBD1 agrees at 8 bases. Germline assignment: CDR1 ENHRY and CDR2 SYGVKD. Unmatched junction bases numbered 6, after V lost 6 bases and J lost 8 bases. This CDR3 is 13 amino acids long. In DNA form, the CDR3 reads TGTGCCATCAGGGGACAGGCCGGAGAGCCCCAGCATTTT. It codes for CAIRGQAGEPQHF.

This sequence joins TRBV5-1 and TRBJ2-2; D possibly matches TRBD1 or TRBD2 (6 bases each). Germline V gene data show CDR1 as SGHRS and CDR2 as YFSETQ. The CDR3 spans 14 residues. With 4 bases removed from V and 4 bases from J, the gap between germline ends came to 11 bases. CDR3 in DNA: TGCGCCAGCAGCATACAGGGACTCACCGGGGAGCTGTTTTTT. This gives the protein CASSIQGLTGELFF.

The CDR3 bases are TGTGCCAGTAGCCGGGACAGGCCCAACTATGGCTACACCTTC. Residues: CASSRDRPNYGYTF. The gene calls are TRBV19 and TRBJ1-2, with 8 bases matching TRBD1. Germline lookup yields CDR1 LNHDA and CDR2 SQIVND (reference sequence). V was clipped by 6 bases and J by 2 bases; unmatched bases: 5. This CDR3 contains 14 residues.

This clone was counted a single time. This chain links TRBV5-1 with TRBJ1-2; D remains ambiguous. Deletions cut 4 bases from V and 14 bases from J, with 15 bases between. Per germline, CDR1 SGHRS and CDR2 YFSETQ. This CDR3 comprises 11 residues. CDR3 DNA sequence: TGCGCCAGCAGCGGCCCAGGACGGATTACCTTC. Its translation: CASSGPGRITF.

CDR3 nucleotide sequence: TGTGCCAGCAGTTACGACGGGCACAATCAGCCCCAGCATTTT. Translated: CASSYDGHNQPQHF. The chain couples TRBV6-6 to TRBJ1-5; no reliable D call. This CDR3 spans 14 amino acids. The germline gives CDR1 MNHNY, CDR2 SVGAGI (reference sequence). The ends were cut back, 2 bases at V and 3 bases at J, with 8 bases in the middle.

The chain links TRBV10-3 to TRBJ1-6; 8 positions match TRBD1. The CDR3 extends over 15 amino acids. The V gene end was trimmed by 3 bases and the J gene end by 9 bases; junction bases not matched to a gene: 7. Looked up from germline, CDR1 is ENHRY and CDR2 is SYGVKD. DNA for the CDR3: TGTGCCATCAGTGAAGTCGGACAGGGTGGTTCACCCCTCCACTTT. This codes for CAISEVGQGGSPLHF.

The CDR3 reads CASSHSGTGANTGELFF. The CDR3 nucleotides are TGTGCCAGCAGCCACAGCGGGACAGGGGCCAACACCGGGGAGCTGTTTTTT. J is TRBJ2-2 and V is TRBV3-1 (or the pseudogene TRBV3-2), with 10 bases aligning to TRBD1. The V gene's germline CDR1 is LGHDT and CDR2 YNNKEL (reference sequence). The CDR3 loop spans 17 amino acids. V shed 3 bases and J 2 bases; nucleotides not matched to a gene: 6.

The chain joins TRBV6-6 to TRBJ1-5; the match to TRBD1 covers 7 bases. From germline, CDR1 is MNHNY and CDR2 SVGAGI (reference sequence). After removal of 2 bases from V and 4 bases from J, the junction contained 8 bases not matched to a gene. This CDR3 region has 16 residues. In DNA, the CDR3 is TGTGCCAGCAGTTACATACAGACAGGGCGAAATCAGCCCCAGCATTTT. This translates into CASSYIQTGRNQPQHF.

The CDR3 DNA reads TGTGCCAGCTCACTATATTCCGGGACAGGGGCTACCGGGGAGCTGTTTTTT. This encodes CASSLYSGTGATGELFF. The rearrangement uses TRBV18 and TRBJ2-2, with TRBD1 matching 10 bases. The ends lost 4 bases at V and 5 bases at J; junction bases unmatched: 10. The CDR3 spans 17 residues. Germline CDR1 KGHSH, CDR2 LQKENI.

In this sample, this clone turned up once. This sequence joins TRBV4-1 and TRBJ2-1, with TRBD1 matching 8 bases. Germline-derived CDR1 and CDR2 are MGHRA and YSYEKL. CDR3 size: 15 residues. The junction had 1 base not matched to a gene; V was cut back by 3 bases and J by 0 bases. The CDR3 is CASSHDRGSYNEQFF. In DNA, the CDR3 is TGCGCCAGCAGCCATGACAGGGGCTCCTACAATGAGCAGTTCTTC.

The DNA for the CDR3 is TGTGCCTGGAGACCGGACCGCGAGTTCTACGAGCAGTACTTC. Its translation is CAWRPDREFYEQYF. The V gene is TRBV30, the J gene TRBJ2-7; D is unclear. Germline CDR1 reads GTSNPN; CDR2 reads SVGIG (reference sequence). Between the trimmed V and J ends, which lost 3 bases and 3 bases, there was a span of 15 bases. The CDR3 loop spans 14 amino acids.